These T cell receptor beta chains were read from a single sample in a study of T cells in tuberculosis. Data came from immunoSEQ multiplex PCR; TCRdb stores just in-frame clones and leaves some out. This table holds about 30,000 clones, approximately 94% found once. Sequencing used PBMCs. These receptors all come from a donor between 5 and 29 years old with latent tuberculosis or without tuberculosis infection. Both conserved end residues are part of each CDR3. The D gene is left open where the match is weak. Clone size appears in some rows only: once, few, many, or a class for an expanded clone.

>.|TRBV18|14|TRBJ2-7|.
CASSPPYDSYEQYF
TGTGCCAGCTCACCACCCTACGACTCCTACGAGCAGTACTTC
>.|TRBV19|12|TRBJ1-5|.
CASSGPGRAQHF
TGTGCCAGTAGTGGTCCGGGGAGGGCCCAGCATTTT
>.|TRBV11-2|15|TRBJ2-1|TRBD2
CASSTLAGGGNEQFF
TGTGCCAGCAGCACTCTAGCGGGAGGAGGAAATGAGCAGTTCTTC
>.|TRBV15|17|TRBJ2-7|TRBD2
CATSRGLAGGNTYEQYF
TGTGCCACCAGCAGAGGCCTAGCGGGAGGGAATACCTACGAGCAGTACTTC
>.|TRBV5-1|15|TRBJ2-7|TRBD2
CASSKLAGGFHEQYF
TGCGCCAGCAGCAAACTAGCGGGAGGGTTCCACGAGCAGTACTTC
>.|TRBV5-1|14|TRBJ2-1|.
CASSLSSGNNEQFF
TGCGCCAGCAGCTTGTCTTCAGGTAACAATGAGCAGTTCTTC
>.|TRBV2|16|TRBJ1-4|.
CASSERDTGTNEKLFF
TGTGCCAGCAGTGAAAGGGACACGGGGACTAATGAAAAACTGTTTTTT
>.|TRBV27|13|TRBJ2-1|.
CASANGRGNEQFF
TGTGCCAGCGCCAATGGCAGGGGCAATGAGCAGTTCTTC
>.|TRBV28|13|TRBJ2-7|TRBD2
CASSQTSNDEQYF
TGTGCCAGCAGCCAGACTAGCAACGACGAGCAGTACTTC
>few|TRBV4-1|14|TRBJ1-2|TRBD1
CASSLGRGDYGYTF
TGCGCCAGCAGCCTGGGCAGGGGGGACTATGGCTACACCTTC
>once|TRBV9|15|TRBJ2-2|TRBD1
CASAPRQGNTGELFF
TGTGCCAGCGCCCCGAGACAGGGGAACACCGGGGAGCTGTTTTTT
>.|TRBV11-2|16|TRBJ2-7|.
CASSVSGTSDSYEQYF
TGTGCCAGCAGCGTCTCCGGGACATCTGACTCCTACGAGCAGTACTTC
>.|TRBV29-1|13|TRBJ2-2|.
CSVEDSFRGELFF
TGCAGCGTTGAAGACAGCTTCAGGGGGGAGCTGTTTTTT
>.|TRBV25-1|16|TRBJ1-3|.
CASSESMGGSGNTIYF
TGTGCCAGCAGTGAATCAATGGGGGGTAGTGGAAACACCATATATTTT
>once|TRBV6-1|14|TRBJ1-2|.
CASTLEISIYGYTF
TGTGCCAGCACCCTAGAAATTTCAATCTATGGCTACACCTTC
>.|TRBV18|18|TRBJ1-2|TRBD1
CASSPGPRISDRDYGYTF
TGTGCCAGCTCACCAGGCCCCCGAATCTCGGACAGGGACTATGGCTACACCTTC
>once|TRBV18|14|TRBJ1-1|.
CASSLDSLNTEAFF
TGTGCCAGCTCCCTAGACAGCCTGAACACTGAAGCTTTCTTT
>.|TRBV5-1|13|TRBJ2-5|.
CASSKGQQETQYF
TGCGCCAGCAGCAAAGGACAGCAAGAGACCCAGTACTTC
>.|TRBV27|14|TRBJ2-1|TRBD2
CASRTSGSHNEQFF
TGTGCCAGCAGGACTAGCGGGAGCCACAATGAGCAGTTCTTC